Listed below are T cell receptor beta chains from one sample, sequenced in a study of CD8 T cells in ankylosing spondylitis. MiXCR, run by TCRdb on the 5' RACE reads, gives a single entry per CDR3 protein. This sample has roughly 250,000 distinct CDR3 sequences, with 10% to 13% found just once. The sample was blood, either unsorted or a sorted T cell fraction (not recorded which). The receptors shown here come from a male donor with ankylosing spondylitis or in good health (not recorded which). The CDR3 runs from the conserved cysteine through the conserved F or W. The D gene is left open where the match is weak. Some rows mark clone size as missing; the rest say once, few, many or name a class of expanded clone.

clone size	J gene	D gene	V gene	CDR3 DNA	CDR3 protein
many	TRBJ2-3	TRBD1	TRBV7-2	TGTGCCAGCAGCCCCGGGACAGGGTACACAGATACGCAGTATTTT	CASSPGTGYTDTQYF
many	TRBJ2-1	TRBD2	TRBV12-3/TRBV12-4	TGTGCCAGCAGTTCCCGGGGGACTAGCGGAAACAATGAGCAGTTCTTC	CASSSRGTSGNNEQFF
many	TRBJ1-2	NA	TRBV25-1	TGTGCCAGCACCCCAGGGGCGAGTGCTGGCTACACCTTC	CASTPGASAGYTF
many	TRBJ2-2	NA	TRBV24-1	TGTGCCACCAGTGATTTGGAATACCCCGGGGAGCTGTTTTTT	CATSDLEYPGELFF
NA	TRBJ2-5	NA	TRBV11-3	TGTGCCAGCAGCTTAGTCGGGGTTAAAGAGACCCAGTACTTC	CASSLVGVKETQYF
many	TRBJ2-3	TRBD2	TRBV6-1	TGTGCCAGCAGACCTCCTCGGACTAGCGGGGGGAGTTACACAGATACGCAGTATTTT	CASRPPRTSGGSYTDTQYF
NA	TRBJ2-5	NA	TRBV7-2	TGTGCCAGCACCTACGGGGGCCGGGAGACCCAGTACTTC	CASTYGGRETQYF
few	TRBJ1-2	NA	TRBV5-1	TGCGCCAGCAGCTTGGGCAGGACCAATGGCTACACCTTC	CASSLGRTNGYTF
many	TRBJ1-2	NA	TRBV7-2	TGTGCCAGCAGCTTAGTTAGGATTAACTATGGCTACACCTTC	CASSLVRINYGYTF
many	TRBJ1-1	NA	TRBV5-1	TGCGCCAGCAGCCTCAGGGAGGTCACTGAAGCTTTCTTT	CASSLREVTEAFF
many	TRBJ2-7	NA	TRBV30	TGTGCCTGGTCGGCAGCCCCCTACGAGCAGTACTTC	CAWSAAPYEQYF
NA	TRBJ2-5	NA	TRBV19	TGTGCCAGTAGTATGGGGATTAGCGGCCAAGAGACCCAGTACTTC	CASSMGISGQETQYF
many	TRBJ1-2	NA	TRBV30	TGTGCCTGGACCGTGGGGGGGCGAGACTATGGCTACACCTTC	CAWTVGGRDYGYTF
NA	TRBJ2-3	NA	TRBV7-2	TGTGCCAGCAGCTCCTTCGGGGCTGGAGATACGCAGTATTTT	CASSSFGAGDTQYF
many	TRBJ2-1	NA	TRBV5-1	TGCGCCAGCAGCCCCACATCCCTCGGGTTTGAGCAGTTCTTC	CASSPTSLGFEQFF
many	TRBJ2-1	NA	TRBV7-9	TGTGCCAGCAGCTTAGGGACGACAGATTACAATGAGCAGTTCTTC	CASSLGTTDYNEQFF
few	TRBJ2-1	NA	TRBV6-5	TGTGCCAGCAGTTACTCTCGGATGGGGCGGGAAACCAATGAGCAGTTCTTC	CASSYSRMGRETNEQFF
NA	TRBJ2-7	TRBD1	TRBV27	TGTGCCAGCAGTTTAACCAGTCCCATATTAACTCAGGGGGCCCTTAGAGGGGAGCAGTACTTC	CASSLTSPILTQGALRGEQYF
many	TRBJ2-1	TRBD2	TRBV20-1	TGCAGTGCTGGTCCCCGGGGGGGCCGGAATGAGCAGTTCTTC	CSAGPRGGRNEQFF
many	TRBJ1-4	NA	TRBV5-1	TGCGCCAGCAGCGACGGGACCGAGAATGAAAAACTGTTTTTT	CASSDGTENEKLFF
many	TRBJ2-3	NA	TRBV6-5	TGTGCCGCAGGGCGAGGGACAGATACGCAGTATTTT	CAAGRGTDTQYF
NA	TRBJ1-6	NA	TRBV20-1	TGCAGTGCTAGTAAGAATAATTCACCCCTCCACTTT	CSASKNNSPLHF
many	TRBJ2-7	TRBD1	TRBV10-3	TGTGCCATCAGTGAAGAAGTAACAGGGGGGTACGAGCAGTACTTC	CAISEEVTGGYEQYF
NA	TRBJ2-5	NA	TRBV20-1	TGCAGTGCTAGCTCCGGGAGTGGCCAAGAGACCCAGTACTTC	CSASSGSGQETQYF
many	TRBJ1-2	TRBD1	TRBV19	TGTGCCAGTAGTAGAGGACAGGGTTATGGCTACACCTTC	CASSRGQGYGYTF
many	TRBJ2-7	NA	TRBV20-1	TGCAGTGCTACCCACATCGGGGGTGGGGCCTACGAGCAGTACTTC	CSATHIGGGAYEQYF
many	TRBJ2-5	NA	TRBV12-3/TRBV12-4	TGTGCCAGCAGTTATCCCGGGACACAAGAGACCCAGTACTTC	CASSYPGTQETQYF
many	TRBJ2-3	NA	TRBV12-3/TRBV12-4	TGTGCCAGCATCCTTGCCAGCGCAGATACGCAGTATTTT	CASILASADTQYF
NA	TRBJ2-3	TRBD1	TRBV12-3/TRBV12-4	TGTGCCAGCAGTGGGGACAGGGCGGGTACGCAGTATTTT	CASSGDRAGTQYF
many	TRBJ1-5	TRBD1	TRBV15	TGTGCCACTTCAGGGGGCGACGGCAATCAGCCCCAGCATTTT	CATSGGDGNQPQHF
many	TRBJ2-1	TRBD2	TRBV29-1	TGCAGCGTCCACACACTAGCGGGAGGGTACAATGAGCAGTTCTTC	CSVHTLAGGYNEQFF
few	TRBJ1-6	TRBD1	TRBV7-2	TGTGCCAGCTGGGCCGGGACAGCCCGCCTTAATTCACCCCTCCACTTT	CASWAGTARLNSPLHF
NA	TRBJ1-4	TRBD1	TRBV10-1	TGCGCCGGTTCCGACAGGGGACGTGAAAAACTGTTTTTT	CAGSDRGREKLFF
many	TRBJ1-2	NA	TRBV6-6	TGTGCCAGCAGTTACTCGTATGGCTACACCTTC	CASSYSYGYTF
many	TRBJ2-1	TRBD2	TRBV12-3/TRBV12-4	TGTGCCAGCCTTAAGGGAGCGGGGAATGAGCAGTTCTTC	CASLKGAGNEQFF